This T cell receptor (beta chain) was found in a study of CD8+ T cells in alopecia areata. Study background: Among treated patients, oral tofacitinib was administered at 5 to 10 mg twice daily. Findings and caveats of the study: Tofacitinib did not eliminate many expanded lesional clones from scalp or blood. Significant decreases in scalp clonality and expanded CD8+ clones followed tofacitinib treatment.

This clone was picked up a small number of times. The target antigen is unknown. cDNA reverse transcribed from extracted RNA served as the sequencing template. Generated by immunoSEQ multiplex PCR, the TCRdb table keeps only in-frame clones and is missing some. Counted here are about 200,000 clones, 50% to 70% occurring once; the ten biggest clones make up about 1.3%. Treatment indicated: oral pan-JAK inhibitor, 5-10 mg twice daily. From alopecia areata patients, lesional scalp punch biopsies and peripheral blood were collected. This sample comprised CD4+ T cells sorted from blood, obtained at approximately week 50, from a patient treated with tofacitinib. The origin of this receptor is a human donor with alopecia areata.

CDR3 nucleotides: TGCAGCGCTTTGAACAGGGGGCACTATGGCTACACCTTC. Translated: CSALNRGHYGYTF. The genes are TRBV29-1 and TRBJ1-2; TRBD1 matches 9 bases. Germline CDR1 is SQVTM and CDR2 is ANQGSEA. Trimming cost V 7 bases and J 3 bases; bases outside gene matches: 6. CDR3 length: 13 amino acids.